The source of this T cell receptor (beta chain) is a study of beta chain features in type 1 diabetes. Turning to the study itself: Healthy donors resembled patients in age, gender and cell yields. Overall study results and limits: In every one of the four CD4+ subsets, TCRB CDR3s were moderately but significantly shorter in Type 1 diabetes patients.

Blood was drawn once from each donor into heparinised tubes. The draws averaged about 0.12 L. Without exception, sorted populations had purity beyond 95%. Every isolated RNA sample was fully reverse transcribed, so sequencing captured expressed TCRB transcripts. TCRdb keeps only in-frame clones here, not all; method: immunoSEQ multiplex PCR. The repertoire has 60,000 or so clones, around 63% of them found once; the top ten carry about 2%. V gave up 2 bases and J gave up 3 bases; unmatched junction bases: 0. Germline V gene sequence: CDR1 SGDLS, CDR2 YYNGEE. This CDR3 comprises 13 residues. As concerns this clone: Its antigen is still unknown.

The chain is built from TRBV9 and TRBJ2-3; 7 positions agree with TRBD2. Sequenced: Tregs from blood. This sequence was found in a young woman in good health. The chain's CDR3 is CASSVGGTDTQYF. The CDR3 bases are TGTGCCAGCAGCGTGGGAGGGACAGATACGCAGTATTTT.